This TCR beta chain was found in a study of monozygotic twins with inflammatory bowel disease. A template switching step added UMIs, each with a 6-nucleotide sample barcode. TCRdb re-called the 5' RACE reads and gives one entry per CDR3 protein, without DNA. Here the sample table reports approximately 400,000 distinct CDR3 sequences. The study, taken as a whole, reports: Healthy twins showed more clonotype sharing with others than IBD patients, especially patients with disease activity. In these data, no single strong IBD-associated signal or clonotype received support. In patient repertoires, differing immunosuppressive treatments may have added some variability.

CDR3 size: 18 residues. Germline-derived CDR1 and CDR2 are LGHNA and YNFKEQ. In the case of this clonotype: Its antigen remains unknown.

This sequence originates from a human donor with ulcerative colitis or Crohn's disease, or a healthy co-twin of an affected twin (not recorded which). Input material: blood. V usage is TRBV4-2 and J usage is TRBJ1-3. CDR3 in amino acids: CASSQDGDSFFSGNTIYF.